This TCR beta chain is drawn from a study of T-cell memory formation after mild COVID-19. This clonotype was recorded a few times. Its antigen is as yet unknown. Whole-study findings and limits: In pre-infection memory, a portion of responding clones appeared, which suggested that cross-reactive memory joined.

TCRdb processed the 5' RACE reads anew with MiXCR; each CDR3 protein has one entry. The sample carries approximately 260,000 distinct CDR3 sequences, 16% recorded once. V lost 5 bases and J lost 1, with 15 bases in between. This CDR3 spans 15 amino acids. This sequence joins TRBV12-3 or TRBV12-4 and TRBJ2-7, with D uncertain. The TCR was taken from a man in his late teens or twenties who had mild COVID-19 (a few samples of this study predate the infection). Cell type and time point are not known. The sequencing sample was made of PBMCs or a T cell subset sorted from them (not recorded which). The CDR3 region has the DNA TGTGCCAGCAGTCCCGGAGATGGCCCGTCCTACGAGCAGTACTTC. The encoded protein is CASSPGDGPSYEQYF.